A few counts support the clone carrying this T cell receptor (beta chain). Trimming took 11 bases from V and 0 from J, leaving 7 bases between them. Looked up from germline, CDR1 is ENHRY and CDR2 is SYGVKD. CDR3 size: 11 residues. Ophthalmopathy was moderately-to-severely active, CAS at least 3, NOSPECS at least 4, lasting under 3 months. PBMCs were isolated by Ficoll-Paque density gradient centrifugation, using roughly 11 ml of fresh peripheral blood as the starting material. Beta-chain TCR CDR3 regions were amplified from RNA transcripts. The workflow started with a first-round RT-PCR run with HTBI primers and then moved on to a second-round multiplex PCR. MiXCR was run by TCRdb on the multiplex PCR reads, yielding one entry per CDR3 protein. The repertoire holds around 670,000 distinct CDR3 sequences, with roughly two fifths as singletons. These data belong to a study of Graves' ophthalmopathy and Graves' hyperthyroidism.

This sequence was found in an adult man with Graves' ophthalmopathy. This sequence joins TRBV10-3 and TRBJ1-1; no definite D call. Sequenced input: peripheral blood. This CDR3 reads CASGMNTEAFF. CDR3 DNA: TGTGCCTCGGGCATGAACACTGAAGCTTTCTTT.